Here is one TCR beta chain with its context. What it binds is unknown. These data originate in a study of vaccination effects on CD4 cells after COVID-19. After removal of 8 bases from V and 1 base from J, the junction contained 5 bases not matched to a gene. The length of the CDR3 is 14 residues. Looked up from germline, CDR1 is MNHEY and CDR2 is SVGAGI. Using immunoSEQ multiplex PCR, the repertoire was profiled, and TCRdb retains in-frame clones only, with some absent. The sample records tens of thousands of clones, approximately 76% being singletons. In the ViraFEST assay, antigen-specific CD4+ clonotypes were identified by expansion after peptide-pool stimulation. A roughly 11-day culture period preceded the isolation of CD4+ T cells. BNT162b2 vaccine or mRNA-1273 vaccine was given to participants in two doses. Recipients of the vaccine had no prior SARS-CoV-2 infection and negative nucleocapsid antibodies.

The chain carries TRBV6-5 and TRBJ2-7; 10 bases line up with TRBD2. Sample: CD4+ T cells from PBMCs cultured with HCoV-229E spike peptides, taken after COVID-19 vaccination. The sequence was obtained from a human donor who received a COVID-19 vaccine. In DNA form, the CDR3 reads TGTGCCAGCCCCGATAGCGGGGGGTCCTACGAGCAGTACTTC. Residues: CASPDSGGSYEQYF.